These T cell receptor beta chains were read from a single sample in a study of Ad26.COV2.S vaccination and SARS-CoV-2 variants. The table came from immunoSEQ multiplex PCR; TCRdb's copy has only in-frame clones and leaves some out. This table holds fewer than 400,000 clones, around four fifths found once. The specimen was peripheral blood, collected in a trial of Ad26.COV2.S vaccine versus placebo. These receptors all stem from a person between 18 and 60 years old who received the Ad26.COV2.S COVID-19 vaccine or a placebo. CDR3s include the opening cysteine and the closing phenylalanine or tryptophan. D genes are given only for firm matches. Clone size is not always given. Where it is, it says once, few, many or a class for expanded clones.

>18|many|TRBV4-1|TRBJ2-7|NA
CASSQGIPWRGRVDEQYF
TGCGCCAGCAGCCAAGGGATCCCGTGGAGAGGGCGAGTCGACGAGCAGTACTTC
>14|NA|TRBV7-9|TRBJ1-6|TRBD1
CASSTGTGGSPLHF
TGTGCCAGCAGCACCGGGACAGGAGGTTCACCCCTCCACTTT
>13|NA|TRBV12-3/TRBV12-4|TRBJ2-7|TRBD1
CASRETGHYEQYF
TGTGCCAGCAGGGAGACAGGGCACTACGAGCAGTACTTC
>15|NA|TRBV9|TRBJ2-7|NA
CASSAHGVRGDEQYF
TGTGCCAGCAGCGCACACGGGGTAAGGGGCGACGAGCAGTACTTC
>14|NA|TRBV27|TRBJ2-3|NA
CASSQYSSTDTQYF
TGTGCCAGCAGCCAATACTCTAGCACAGATACGCAGTATTTT
>16|NA|TRBV7-3|TRBJ2-2|NA
CASSLLPGLDTGELFF
TGTGCCAGCAGCTTATTGCCCGGGTTGGACACCGGGGAGCTGTTTTTT
>13|NA|TRBV25-1|TRBJ2-2|NA
CASSGITAGELFF
TGTGCCAGCAGTGGTATCACGGCCGGGGAGCTGTTTTTT
>18|NA|TRBV28|TRBJ2-2|TRBD1
CASTPLGTGRINTGELFF
TGTGCCAGCACCCCATTAGGGACAGGGCGCATAAACACCGGGGAGCTGTTTTTT
>14|NA|TRBV5-1|TRBJ2-7|NA
CASSLSGQTYEQYF
TGCGCCAGCAGCTTAAGTGGACAGACCTACGAGCAGTACTTC
>17|NA|TRBV19|TRBJ1-5|NA
CASSGGFFQGRNQPQHF
TGTGCCAGTAGCGGGGGGTTTTTCCAGGGTCGAAATCAGCCCCAGCATTTT
>14|NA|TRBV7-9|TRBJ2-3|TRBD1
CASSIGTVIDTQYF
TGTGCCAGCAGCATCGGGACAGTGATAGATACGCAGTATTTT
>13|NA|TRBV12-3/TRBV12-4|TRBJ1-1|NA
CASSWGVNTEAFF
TGTGCCAGCAGTTGGGGAGTGAACACTGAAGCTTTCTTT
>17|NA|TRBV2|TRBJ2-2|TRBD2
CASIAPGLAANTGELFF
TGTGCCAGCATTGCTCCGGGACTAGCGGCGAACACCGGGGAGCTGTTTTTT
>13|NA|TRBV6-5|TRBJ1-2|NA
CASSPDSTYGYTF
TGTGCCAGCAGCCCGGACAGTACCTATGGCTACACCTTC
>18|few|TRBV4-1|TRBJ1-5|TRBD1
CASSQPPAGTGGSQPQHF
TGCGCCAGCAGCCAGCCACCGGCGGGGACAGGGGGCAGTCAGCCCCAGCATTTT
>15|NA|TRBV4-2|TRBJ2-3|NA
CASSQEDPGTDTQYF
TGTGCCAGCAGCCAAGAAGATCCCGGGACAGATACGCAGTATTTT
>17|NA|TRBV5-1|TRBJ2-1|TRBD2
CASSFGTSGGAGNEQFF
TGCGCCAGCAGCTTTGGGACTAGCGGGGGGGCTGGAAATGAGCAGTTCTTC
>16|NA|TRBV5-6|TRBJ1-6|NA
CASSPGDASYNSPLHF
TGTGCCAGCAGCCCGGGGGACGCGTCCTATAATTCACCCCTCCACTTT
>16|NA|TRBV7-9|TRBJ2-5|NA
CASSLGETGGTETQYF
TGTGCCAGCAGCCTGGGGGAGACAGGAGGAACGGAGACCCAGTACTTC
>16|few|TRBV9|TRBJ2-2|NA
CASSVQGSINTGELFF
TGTGCCAGCAGCGTACAGGGGTCAATTAACACCGGGGAGCTGTTTTTT
>18|NA|TRBV3-1/TRBV3-2|TRBJ2-5|TRBD1
CASSQSLGGRTGAETQYF
TGTGCCAGCAGCCAATCCCTGGGAGGTCGGACAGGGGCGGAGACCCAGTACTTC
>18|NA|TRBV10-3|TRBJ2-7|NA
CAISESSGGQGGSLEQYF
TGTGCCATCAGTGAGTCCTCCGGCGGCCAAGGGGGATCCCTCGAGCAGTACTTC
>15|NA|TRBV6-6|TRBJ1-6|NA
CASSSSPQRNSPLHF
TGTGCCAGCAGTTCTTCCCCACAGCGGAATTCACCCCTCCACTTT
>13|NA|TRBV12-3/TRBV12-4|TRBJ2-5|NA
CASSWGVGETQYF
TGTGCCAGCAGCTGGGGGGTGGGAGAGACCCAGTACTTC
>12|NA|TRBV10-1|TRBJ2-7|NA
CASSGTSEEQYF
TGCGCCAGCAGCGGGACTTCTGAGGAGCAGTACTTC
>16|NA|TRBV10-3|TRBJ1-1|NA
CAISIPGGAENTEAFF
TGTGCCATCAGTATACCTGGGGGGGCTGAGAACACTGAAGCTTTCTTT
>14|NA|TRBV9|TRBJ1-5|NA
CASSAQGSNQPQHF
TGTGCCAGCAGCGCACAGGGTAGCAATCAGCCCCAGCATTTT
>15|few|TRBV2|TRBJ1-2|TRBD1
CASNDRTGGDYGYTF
TGTGCCAGCAATGACAGGACAGGTGGGGACTATGGCTACACCTTC
>14|NA|TRBV5-4|TRBJ2-7|NA
CASSFFGESYEQYF
TGTGCCAGCAGCTTTTTCGGGGAATCCTACGAGCAGTACTTC
>14|NA|TRBV10-3|TRBJ1-2|TRBD1
CAIRPEDRDGGYTF
TGTGCCATCAGGCCCGAAGACAGGGATGGTGGCTACACCTTC
>12|NA|TRBV19|TRBJ2-1|NA
CASSMVGSEQFF
TGTGCCAGTAGTATGGTAGGGTCTGAGCAGTTCTTC
>13|NA|TRBV9|TRBJ2-7|TRBD1
CASSGQGFGEQYF
TGTGCCAGCAGCGGACAGGGGTTTGGCGAGCAGTACTTC
>16|NA|TRBV15|TRBJ1-1|NA
CATSRVIVAMNTEAFF
TGTGCCACCAGCAGAGTAATTGTCGCTATGAACACTGAAGCTTTCTTT
>12|NA|TRBV15|TRBJ1-2|NA
CATSTRNYGYTF
TGTGCCACCAGCACCCGAAACTATGGCTACACCTTC
>13|NA|TRBV14|TRBJ2-5|TRBD2
CASSLWGGETQYF
TGTGCCAGCAGCCTCTGGGGGGGAGAGACCCAGTACTTC
>13|NA|TRBV5-8|TRBJ1-2|NA
CASSLDRVAGYTF
TGTGCCAGCAGCTTGGACAGGGTTGCTGGCTACACCTTC
>15|NA|TRBV3-1/TRBV3-2|TRBJ1-1|TRBD1
CASSLPGQGLDEAFF
TGTGCCAGCAGCTTACCGGGACAGGGTTTGGATGAAGCTTTCTTT
>19|once|TRBV15|TRBJ1-6|NA
CATSRDQDLTGIGSSPLHF
TGTGCCACCAGCAGAGATCAGGACCTAACAGGGATCGGGAGTTCACCCCTCCACTTT